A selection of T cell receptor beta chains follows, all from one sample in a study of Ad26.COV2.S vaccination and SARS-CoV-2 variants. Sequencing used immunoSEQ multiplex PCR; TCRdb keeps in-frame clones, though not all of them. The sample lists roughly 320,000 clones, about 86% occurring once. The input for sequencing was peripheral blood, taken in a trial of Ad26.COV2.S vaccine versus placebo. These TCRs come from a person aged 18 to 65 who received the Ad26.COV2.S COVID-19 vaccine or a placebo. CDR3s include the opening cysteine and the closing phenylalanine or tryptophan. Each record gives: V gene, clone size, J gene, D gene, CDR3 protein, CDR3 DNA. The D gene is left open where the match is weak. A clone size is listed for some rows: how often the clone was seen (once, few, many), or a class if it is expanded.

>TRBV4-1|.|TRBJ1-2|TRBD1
CASSQRGQGNYGYTF
TGCGCCAGCAGCCAACGGGGACAGGGGAACTATGGCTACACCTTC
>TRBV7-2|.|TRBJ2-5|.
CASSLRAATQETQYF
TGTGCCAGCAGCTTACGAGCGGCAACACAAGAGACCCAGTACTTC
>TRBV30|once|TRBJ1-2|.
CAWSEQVPYGYTF
TGTGCCTGGAGTGAACAGGTCCCCTATGGCTACACCTTC
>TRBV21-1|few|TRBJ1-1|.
CASRPSIRVPQNTEAFF
TGTGCCAGCCGGCCCTCTATAAGAGTCCCCCAGAACACTGAAGCTTTCTTT
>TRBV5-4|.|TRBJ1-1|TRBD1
CASSFDRGNTEAFF
TGTGCCAGCAGCTTTGACAGGGGTAACACTGAAGCTTTCTTT
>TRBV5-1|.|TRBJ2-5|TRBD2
CASKKASGGQETQYF
TGCGCCAGCAAAAAAGCTAGCGGGGGCCAAGAGACCCAGTACTTC
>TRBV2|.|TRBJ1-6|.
CASRAGGSPLHF
TGTGCCAGCAGGGCTGGGGGTTCACCCCTCCACTTT
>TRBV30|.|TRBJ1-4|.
CAWGPWGGARKLFF
TGTGCCTGGGGTCCTTGGGGGGGCGCGAGAAAACTGTTTTTT
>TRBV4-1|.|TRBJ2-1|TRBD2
CASSHPGRGNLYNEQFF
TGCGCCAGCAGCCACCCGGGGCGGGGGAACCTATACAATGAGCAGTTCTTC
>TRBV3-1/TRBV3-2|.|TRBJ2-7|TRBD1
CASSHGQGKYEQYF
TGTGCCAGCAGCCACGGACAGGGGAAATACGAGCAGTACTTC
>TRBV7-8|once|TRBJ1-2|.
CASSLERGGYTF
TGTGCCAGCAGCTTAGAGAGGGGCGGCTACACCTTC
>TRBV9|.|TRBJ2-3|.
CASSVSPSVPDTQYF
TGTGCCAGCAGCGTATCCCCTAGCGTTCCAGATACGCAGTATTTT
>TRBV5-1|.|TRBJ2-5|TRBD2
CASSYLLAGGGETQYF
TGCGCCAGCAGCTATCTACTAGCGGGGGGAGGAGAGACCCAGTACTTC
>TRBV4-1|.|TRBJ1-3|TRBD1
CASSQEGTAFSSGNTIYF
TGCGCCAGCAGCCAAGAAGGGACAGCCTTTAGCTCTGGAAACACCATATATTTT
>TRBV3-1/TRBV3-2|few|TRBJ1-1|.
CASSLWGLEAFF
TGTGCCAGCAGCCTTTGGGGGTTGGAAGCTTTCTTT
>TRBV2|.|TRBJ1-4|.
CASRGRNNEKLFF
TGTGCCAGCAGGGGACGGAATAATGAAAAACTGTTTTTT
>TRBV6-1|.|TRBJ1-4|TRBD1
CASSTAGTGMEKLFF
TGTGCCAGCAGTACGGCCGGGACAGGGATGGAAAAACTGTTTTTT
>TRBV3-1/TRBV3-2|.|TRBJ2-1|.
CASSQPGTTWYEQFF
TGTGCCAGCAGCCAACCGGGAACCACTTGGTATGAGCAGTTCTTC